Below are 7 T cell receptor beta chains sequenced from a single sample in a study of OX40 agonist ivuxolimab in advanced cancers. Profiling relied on immunoSEQ multiplex PCR, and the TCRdb table lists in-frame clones only, not all of them. The sample holds fewer than 45,000 clones, 88% seen once. The source material was CD4+ or CD8+ T cells sorted from blood, sampled in a trial of the OX40 agonist ivuxolimab. All receptors derive from an adult with an advanced solid tumor such as melanoma, head and neck, liver or kidney cancer.

This chain uses TRBV6-4 with TRBJ2-5, with TRBD2 as a possible D gene (6 bases). Germline V gives CDR1 MRHNA, CDR2 SNTAGT. V gave up 6 bases and J gave up 1 base, with 12 bases separating them. The CDR3 loop spans 14 amino acids. This CDR3 reads CASRGWTTQETQYF. The CDR3, as DNA: TGTGCCAGCAGGGGTTGGACTACCCAAGAGACCCAGTACTTC.

The chain employs TRBV13 and TRBJ2-7, with 8 nucleotides matching TRBD1. Germline CDR1 is PRHDT and CDR2 is FYEKMQ (reference sequence). The CDR3 consists of 14 residues. V trimming: 5 bases; J trimming: 6 bases; junction bases outside the gene matches: 9. This chain's CDR3 is CASSPPTGASEQYF. CDR3 DNA sequence: TGTGCCAGCAGCCCCCCGACAGGGGCCTCCGAGCAGTACTTC.

This rearrangement joins TRBV4-1 to TRBJ1-5; D possibly corresponds to TRBD1 (5 bases). The CDR3 runs 13 residues. V lost 3 bases to trimming and J lost 7 bases, with 10 bases between them. The germline V gene encodes CDR1 MGHRA and CDR2 YSYEKL. This chain's CDR3 is CASSHQGGQPQHF. CDR3 sequence (DNA): TGCGCCAGCAGCCACCAGGGCGGGCAGCCCCAGCATTTT.

The V call is TRBV11-3, the J call TRBJ2-3; D is uncertain. This CDR3 is built from 13 residues. Trimming left V 5 bases short and J 6 bases short, with 12 bases between. Per germline, CDR1 SGHNT and CDR2 YENEEA. The CDR3 loop reads CASSPTVVDTQYF. The CDR3 nucleotides read TGTGCCAGCAGCCCCACCGTTGTGGATACGCAGTATTTT.

This chain links TRBV2 with TRBJ2-7; a weak D match, TRBD1 (7 bases). The CDR3 has 16 amino acids. With 1 base removed from V and 7 bases from J, the gap between germline ends came to 20 bases. Germline V gene data show CDR1 as SNHLY and CDR2 as FYNNEI. CDR3 amino acids: CASSEGAGGSLWEQYF. DNA for the CDR3: TGTGCCAGCAGTGAAGGGGCAGGGGGGTCTTTATGGGAGCAGTACTTC.

The chain has TRBV7-9 and TRBJ2-3, with 7 bases aligning to TRBD2. With 5 bases clipped from V and 2 bases from J, the junction kept 4 bases outside the gene matches. The CDR3 loop spans 14 amino acids. The germline V gene encodes CDR1 SEHNR and CDR2 FQNEAQ (reference sequence). The CDR3 nucleotides read TGTGCCAGCAGCGGGCGGGAGATCACAGATACGCAGTATTTT. It translates to CASSGREITDTQYF.

The J gene is TRBJ1-2, the V gene TRBV2; tentative D call: TRBD1 (6 bases). CDR3 length: 14 residues. CDR1 is SNHLY and CDR2 is FYNNEI in the germline V gene. V lost 5 bases and J 5 bases, leaving 15 bases between the germline ends. The chain's CDR3 is CASSQNWGAYGYTF. DNA for the CDR3: TGTGCCAGCAGTCAGAATTGGGGGGCGTATGGCTACACCTTC.